The clone carrying this T cell receptor beta chain was recorded at least ten times. This sample stems from a study of T-cell memory formation after mild COVID-19. One entry per CDR3 protein, called by TCRdb with MiXCR from the 5' RACE reads. The sample contains roughly 280,000 distinct CDR3 sequences, less than 9.5% of which appear only once. The germline V gene encodes CDR1 MNHEY and CDR2 SVGEGT. The V end lost 0 bases, the J end lost 4 bases, and 3 bases lay between the germline ends. CDR3 length equals 12 residues. The sequence was obtained from a man between 18 and 35 years old who had mild COVID-19 (a few samples of this study predate the infection). Cell type and time point are not known. Sample: PBMCs or a T cell subset sorted from them (not recorded which). V gene TRBV6-2 or TRBV6-3 combines with J gene TRBJ1-2; D is unclear. DNA for the CDR3: TGTGCCAGCAGTTACTCGTCCTATGGCTACACCTTC. Its translation is CASSYSSYGYTF.